This T cell receptor (beta chain) was retrieved from a study of tumor-infiltrating lymphocytes in primary liver carcinoma. About the research overall: Samples returned roughly 3.5 to 8 million productive TCRbeta reads, a yield that was similar across tissue types. Study results and limitations: Between tumor regions, pairs overlapped more than tumor-adjacent and tumor-blood pairs did.

Between roughly 20 and 31 mg of unsorted bulk tissue served as the source from which RNA and DNA were co-extracted. HBV chronically infected the treatment-naive patients. A note on this clonotype: The antigen is not known. Since no conserved phenylalanine or tryptophan closes the CDR3, a read error is the likely cause.

The investigators made TCR beta cDNA from about 500 ng total RNA, using a constant-region primer. ARM-PCR, slightly modified, supplied the TCR beta libraries through three nested multiplex PCR rounds. Primers for the first two PCR rounds were TRBV1-TRBV30 forward primers and a C-beta reverse primer (about 9 cycles per round). TCRdb reanalysed the multiplex PCR reads using MiXCR and keeps one entry per CDR3 protein. This table has about 100,000 distinct CDR3 sequences, less than 75% appearing once. The CDR3 sequence is 17 residues long. Germline V gene sequence: CDR1 SGHAT, CDR2 FQNNGV. This TCR came from a man aged 35 to 55 with primary liver carcinoma and hepatitis B virus infection. Sequenced sample: tumor-adjacent normal liver tissue. The chain couples TRBV11-2 to TRBJ2-3; maybe TRBD2 (7 bases). This chain's CDR3 is CTSSRRTRGSSTDTQYY. The CDR3 DNA reads as TGTACCAGCAGCCGCCGGACTAGGGGGTCTAGCACAGATACGCAGTATTAT.